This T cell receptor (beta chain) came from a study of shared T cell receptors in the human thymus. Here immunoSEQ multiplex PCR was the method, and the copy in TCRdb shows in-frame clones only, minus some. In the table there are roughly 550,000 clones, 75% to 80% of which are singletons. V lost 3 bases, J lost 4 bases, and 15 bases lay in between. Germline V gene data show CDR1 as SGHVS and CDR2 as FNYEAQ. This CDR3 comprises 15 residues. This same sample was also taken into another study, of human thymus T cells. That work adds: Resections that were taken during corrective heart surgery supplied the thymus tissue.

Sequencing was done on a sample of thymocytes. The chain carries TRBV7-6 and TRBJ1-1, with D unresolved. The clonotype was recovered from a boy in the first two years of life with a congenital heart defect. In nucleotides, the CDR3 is TGTGCCAGCAGCTTTATTTCGTCCCCGAGCACTGAAGCTTTCTTT. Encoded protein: CASSFISSPSTEAFF.